A single sample gave rise to the 3 T cell receptor beta chains below, sequenced in a study of T cell repertoires in cytomegalovirus infection. TCRdb reprocessed the reads with MiXCR, giving one entry per CDR3 protein. This table has some 120,000 distinct CDR3 sequences, 32% appearing once. These receptors' antigens are unknown. This material consisted of CD8+ T cells from cultured PBMCs, taken from culture after CMV antigen stimulation. The receptors were sampled from a human donor in good health (CMV status not recorded). Some clones in this sample may be carry-over from other donors' samples.

The V call is TRBV12-3 or TRBV12-4, the J call TRBJ1-1; no definite D call. Trimming cost V 4 bases and J 0 bases, with 12 bases left between them. The CDR3 sequence is 15 residues long. The CDR3, as DNA: TGTGCCAGCAGTTCCACGGACGGCCTGAACACTGAAGCTTTCTTT. Amino acid sequence: CASSSTDGLNTEAFF.

V usage is TRBV7-8 and J usage is TRBJ1-2; D remains ambiguous. This CDR3 is built from 15 residues. The V end was cut by 3 bases, the J end by 0 bases, with 11 bases between. The germline CDR1 and CDR2 sequences are SGHVS and FQNEAQ. CDR3 region: CASSFPDPSNYGYTF. The CDR3 DNA follows: TGTGCCAGCAGCTTCCCGGACCCCTCTAACTATGGCTACACCTTC.

This clonotype appeared a few times. The chain uses TRBV4-1 and TRBJ2-1, with D perhaps TRBD2 (6 bases). The V end lost 0 bases, the J end lost 2 bases, and 8 bases lay between the germline ends. CDR3 length: 15 residues. The germline CDR1 and CDR2 sequences are MGHRA and YSYEKL. This CDR3 is CASSQDSGTYNEQFF. DNA for the CDR3: TGCGCCAGCAGCCAAGATAGCGGCACCTACAATGAGCAGTTCTTC.